A single sample is the source of the 17 T cell receptor beta chains below, sequenced in a study of response to subunit inactivated influenza vaccine. TCRdb redid the calling of the RT-PCR reads with MiXCR, one entry per CDR3 protein. Here the sample spans about 800,000 distinct CDR3 sequences, roughly 20% being singletons. The sequencing here drew on PBMCs from blood, taken roughly 5 days after vaccination. The receptors here all came from a man aged 45 to 65 who received an inactivated influenza vaccine.

The V gene is TRBV27, the J gene TRBJ2-5; 13 bases map to TRBD2. The CDR3 loop spans 16 amino acids. Per the germline V gene, CDR1 is MNHEY and CDR2 is SMNVEV (reference sequence). Unmatched junction bases numbered 8, after V lost 5 bases and J lost 5 bases. The CDR3 loop is CASSPIPGLAGETQYF. CDR3 sequence (DNA): TGTGCCAGCAGTCCAATCCCGGGACTAGCGGGGGAGACCCAGTACTTC.

For this clonotype: A junction boundary mismatches the germline segment, possibly from a read error. The chain recombines TRBV4-3 with TRBJ1-6; 10 bases map to TRBD1. Per the germline V gene, CDR1 is LGHNA and CDR2 is YSLEER. CDR3 size: 17 residues. CDR3: CAISQGWGTGDHSPLHF. In DNA form, the CDR3 reads TGCGCCATCAGCCAAGGTTGGGGGACAGGGGATCATTCACCCCTCCACTTT.

This clonotype was found a few times. This sequence joins TRBV7-2 and TRBJ2-3; TRBD1 agrees at 8 bases. V was pared by 2 bases and J by 6 bases, with 4 bases of the junction left unmatched. Per the germline V gene, CDR1 is SGHTA and CDR2 is FQGNSA. The CDR3 covers 14 residues. The CDR3 nucleotides are TGTGCCAGCAGCTTAACAGGGGGATTTGATACGCAGTATTTT. This sequence encodes CASSLTGGFDTQYF.

V is TRBV28 and J is TRBJ2-3; D is possibly TRBD2 (5 bases). Germline loops: CDR1 MDHEN, CDR2 SYDVKM. V was cut by 9 bases and J by 1 base, with 23 bases left in between. There are 17 residues in the CDR3. CDR3 protein: CASSSPTTRFGTDTQYF. The CDR3 region has the DNA TGTGCCAGTTCCTCGCCGACTACTAGGTTTGGCACAGATACGCAGTATTTT.

The rearrangement links TRBV2 to TRBJ2-7; 11 positions agree with TRBD2. In germline, CDR1 is SNHLY, CDR2 FYNNEI. The junction had 3 bases not matched to a gene; V was cut back by 1 base and J by 7 bases. This CDR3 comprises 14 residues. The CDR3: CASSEGGLAEEQYF. The CDR3 DNA sequence: TGTGCCAGCAGTGAAGGGGGACTAGCGGAGGAGCAGTACTTC.

This clonotype showed up just a few times. The chain links TRBV6-5 to TRBJ2-5; 10 bases align to TRBD1. V dropped 4 bases and J dropped 5; count of bases not matched to a gene: 7. The CDR3 extends over 15 amino acids. CDR1 and CDR2 from the germline V gene are MNHEY and SVGAGI. This CDR3 reads CASSLRQGARETQYF. CDR3 coding DNA: TGTGCCAGCAGTTTAAGACAGGGGGCGAGGGAGACCCAGTACTTC.

The chain has TRBV27 and TRBJ2-1; 11 nucleotides match TRBD1. CDR3 length: 14 residues. V dropped 5 bases and J dropped 6; count of bases not matched to a gene: 3. CDR1 MNHEY and CDR2 SMNVEV come from the germline V gene (reference sequence). The CDR3 coding sequence is TGTGCCAGCAGTCCCGGGACAGGGGGCAATGAGCAGTTCTTC. Translating gives CASSPGTGGNEQFF.

This clonotype was counted a few times. The chain employs TRBV12-3 or TRBV12-4 and TRBJ2-1; TRBD1 agrees at 11 bases. The CDR3 totals 15 residues. The V gene end was trimmed by 6 bases and the J gene end by 7 bases; junction bases not matched to a gene: 8. The DNA for the CDR3 is TGTGCCAGCAGGATGGGACAGGGGGTTATTAATGAGCAGTTCTTC. Translation: CASRMGQGVINEQFF.

Details on this clonotype: Relative to the germline gene, one junction end is altered; a read error may explain this. This chain joins TRBV5-1 and TRBJ2-7; D is perhaps TRBD2 (11 bases). Looked up from germline, CDR1 is SGHRS and CDR2 is YFSETQ. The CDR3 spans 19 residues. In DNA form, the CDR3 reads TGCGTCAGCAGCTTGTCGGGACAGGGGATAGCGGGAGGGAAATACGAGCAGTACTTC. Translating it yields CVSSLSGQGIAGGKYEQYF.

The chain joins TRBV4-3 to TRBJ1-4, with D maybe TRBD1 (5 bases). Trimming took off 1 base at V and 3 bases at J, with 12 bases between the two ends. Germline CDR1 and CDR2: LGHNA and YSLEER. The CDR3 runs to 16 residues. The CDR3 region has the DNA TGCGCCAGCAGCCAAGGGTCAGGGCGGCCTAATGAAAAACTGTTTTTT. Its translation is CASSQGSGRPNEKLFF.

This clonotype was detected only a few times. The gene calls are TRBV12-3 or TRBV12-4 and TRBJ2-7; D may match TRBD1 or TRBD2 (5 bases each). The CDR3 length is 13 residues. V lost 3 bases and J lost 6, with 12 bases in between. This chain's CDR3 is CASSFARAGEQYF. CDR3 coding DNA: TGTGCCAGCAGTTTTGCCAGGGCGGGCGAGCAGTACTTC.

The V and J genes are TRBV6-9 and TRBJ2-4, with a tentative D call TRBD2 (5 bases). Germline V gene data show CDR1 as MNHGY and CDR2 as SVAAGI. The CDR3 contains 16 residues. Deletions cut 5 bases from V and 4 bases from J, with 18 bases between. The CDR3 nucleotides read TGTGCCAGCAGTACAACGAGCGGTTTCATTAAAAACATTCAGTACTTC. Encoded protein: CASSTTSGFIKNIQYF.

The chain recombines TRBV28 with TRBJ2-7; 7 bases are a match to TRBD1. This CDR3 contains 16 residues. The J segment lost 1 base and the V segment lost 3 bases, leaving 9 bases of the junction unmatched. Germline V gives CDR1 MDHEN, CDR2 SYDVKM. The CDR3 bases are TGTGCCAGCAGTTTCCACCCGCCGACAGGGTCCTACGAGCAGTACTTC. It specifies CASSFHPPTGSYEQYF.

This CDR3 reads CASSPLRLASNIQYF. Here the CDR3 DNA reads TGTGCCAGCAGTCCCCTTCGACTAGCGAGCAACATTCAGTACTTC. This rearrangement joins TRBV27 to TRBJ2-4; 8 bases align to TRBD2. The junction had 10 bases not matched to a gene; V was cut back by 5 bases and J by 7 bases. Germline V CDR1 and CDR2: MNHEY, SMNVEV (reference sequence). This CDR3 region has 15 residues.

This clonotype was counted ten times or more. The rearrangement links TRBV12-3 or TRBV12-4 to TRBJ2-1, with D perhaps matching TRBD2 (6 bases). CDR3 length: 14 amino acids. Trimming stripped 3 bases from V and 6 bases from J, with 12 bases between. The CDR3 DNA sequence: TGTGCCAGCAGTTTCGTTGTGGGAGGCAATGAGCAGTTCTTC. Protein: CASSFVVGGNEQFF.

This clonotype has just a few counts. V and J are TRBV25-1 and TRBJ2-2; tentative D call: TRBD1 (6 bases). V gave up 7 bases and J gave up 6 bases, with 15 bases separating them. This CDR3 spans 14 amino acids. CDR1 and CDR2 from the germline V gene are MGHDK and SYGVNS. The CDR3 sequence: CASMGHLSAGELFF. DNA of the CDR3: TGTGCCAGCATGGGACACCTGAGTGCCGGGGAGCTGTTTTTT.

This clonotype was detected many times. The genes are TRBV4-3 and TRBJ1-5; D unresolved. CDR1 is LGHNA and CDR2 is YSLEER in the germline V gene. V was shortened by 1 base and J by 6 bases, with 13 bases between the two germline ends. This CDR3 spans 15 amino acids. The CDR3 DNA reads TGCGCCAGCAGCCAAGTCGCGTTTGGGTCTCAGCCCCAGCATTTT. Protein product: CASSQVAFGSQPQHF.